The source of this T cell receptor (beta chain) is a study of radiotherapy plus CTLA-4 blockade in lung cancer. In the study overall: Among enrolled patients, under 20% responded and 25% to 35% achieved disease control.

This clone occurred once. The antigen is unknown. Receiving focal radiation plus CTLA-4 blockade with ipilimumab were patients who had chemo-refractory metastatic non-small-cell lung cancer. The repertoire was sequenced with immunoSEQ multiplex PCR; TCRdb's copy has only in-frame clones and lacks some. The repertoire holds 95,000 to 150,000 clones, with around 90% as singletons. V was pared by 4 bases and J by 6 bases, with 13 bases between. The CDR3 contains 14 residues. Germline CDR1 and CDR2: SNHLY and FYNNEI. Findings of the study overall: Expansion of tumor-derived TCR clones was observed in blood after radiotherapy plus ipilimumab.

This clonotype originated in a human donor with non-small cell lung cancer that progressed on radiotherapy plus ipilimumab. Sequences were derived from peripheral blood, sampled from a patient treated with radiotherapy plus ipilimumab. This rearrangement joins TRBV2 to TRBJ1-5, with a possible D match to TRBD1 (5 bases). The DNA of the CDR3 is TGTGCCAGCAGTGCGGACGGGACGGGTCAGCCCCAGCATTTT. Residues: CASSADGTGQPQHF.